This T cell receptor (beta chain) was captured by sequencing in a study of human T cells and chemical hapten exposure. General study points: After DPC sensitization, TCRs above 1 in 1000 frequency showed no change.

Noted time point: patch test 1, 2 weeks after DPC sensitization. The treatment here: therapeutic diphenylcyclopropenone sensitization with weekly scalp DPC. Blood draws preceded each patch test application. Donors were 18 to 70-year-old alopecia patients suitable for DPC. As the library was built, unique molecular identifiers were attached to individual cDNA molecules. MiXCR, run by TCRdb on the RACE reads, gives a single entry per CDR3 protein. The sample lists roughly 190,000 distinct CDR3 sequences, 20% to 25% seen once, with about 7% in the top ten. This clonotype showed up just a few times. The antigen is unknown. This material consisted of whole blood, taken in connection with sensitization to the hapten diphenylcyclopropenone (DPC). The TCR comes from a woman between 50 and 59 years old with alopecia areata. Some clones in this sample may be carry-over from other donors' samples.

This chain's CDR3 is CSATTGSNQPQHF. In DNA form, the CDR3 reads TGCAGTGCCACGACAGGAAGCAATCAGCCCCAGCATTTT. V and J are TRBV20-1 and TRBJ1-5; the D gene is possibly TRBD1 (6 bases). CDR3 size: 13 residues. V dropped 6 bases and J dropped 1 base, with 10 bases sitting between them. The germline V gene has CDR1 DFQATT and CDR2 SNEGSKA (reference sequence).